The clone carrying this T cell receptor (beta chain) was seen ten or more times. The sample belongs to a study of CD8 T cells in ankylosing spondylitis. The CDR3 loop spans 15 amino acids. V lost 5 bases and J lost 2, with 16 bases in between. In germline, CDR1 is SGHVS, CDR2 FNYEAQ. MiXCR, applied by TCRdb to the 5' RACE reads, yields one record per CDR3 protein. Of 210,000 or so distinct CDR3 sequences in the sample, roughly 8.2% were seen once. Source material: blood, either unsorted or a sorted T cell fraction (not recorded which). The sequence derives from a female donor with ankylosing spondylitis or in good health (not recorded which). The chain couples TRBV7-6 to TRBJ2-7; D tentatively fits TRBD1 or TRBD2 (7 bases each). This CDR3 is CASSTGAGATYEQYF. In nucleotides, the CDR3 is TGTGCCAGCAGCACAGGGGCGGGAGCCACCTACGAGCAGTACTTC.